A single sample is the source of the 24 T cell receptor beta chains below, sequenced in a study of T-cell reconstitution after alpha-beta-depleted transplantation in children. Library preparation (for TCRbeta) was performed with unique molecular identifiers. Each CDR3 protein is one row after TCRdb ran MiXCR on the PCR reads. The data show roughly 790,000 distinct CDR3 sequences, 15% to 20% seen once. This sample comprised PBMCs, mostly from graft donor cells, obtained 360 days after TCRalphabeta/CD19-depleted stem cell transplant. The receptors derive from a male patient younger than 18 who had a stem cell transplant for acute lymphoblastic leukemia, so the T cells may come from the graft donor.

The rearrangement links TRBV20-1 to TRBJ2-1; TRBD2 agrees at 9 bases. This CDR3 is 14 amino acids long. CDR1 is DFQATT and CDR2 is SNEGSKA in the germline V gene (reference sequence). With 6 bases clipped from V and 6 bases from J, the junction kept 9 bases outside the gene matches. The CDR3 spells CSAHIAGAVNEQFF. The CDR3 nucleotides read TGCAGTGCCCATATAGCGGGAGCGGTCAATGAGCAGTTCTTC.

This clonotype appeared a few times. The chain is built from TRBV4-1 and TRBJ2-7; weak D call: TRBD1 (6 bases). This CDR3 spans 17 amino acids. V was shortened by 4 bases and J by 2 bases, with 21 bases between the two germline ends. Germline assignment: CDR1 MGHRA and CDR2 YSYEKL. The CDR3 sequence is CASSLEHRDINAYEQYF. The CDR3 nucleotides read TGCGCCAGCAGCCTTGAACACCGGGACATCAATGCCTACGAGCAGTACTTC.

DNA for the CDR3: TGTGCCAGCAAAGTGGGCAAGACCGGGGAGCTGTTTTTT. Encoded protein: CASKVGKTGELFF. The chain uses TRBV7-9 and TRBJ2-2, with D unclear. This CDR3 is 13 amino acids long. Germline V gene lookup returns CDR1 SEHNR and CDR2 FQNEAQ (reference sequence). V was trimmed by 7 bases and J by 5 bases, leaving 11 bases between them.

This clonotype was picked up many times. V and J are TRBV6-5 and TRBJ2-2; no reliable D call. Per the germline V gene, CDR1 is MNHEY and CDR2 is SVGAGI. Trimming stripped 0 bases from V and 4 bases from J, with 9 bases between. This CDR3 contains 15 residues. The CDR3: CASSYSGDSTGELFF. Written as DNA, the CDR3 is TGTGCCAGCAGTTACTCGGGTGATTCCACCGGGGAGCTGTTTTTT.

CDR3 DNA sequence: TGTGCCAGCAGCCAAGATCAACTACTAGCGGGAGCCGGGGAGCTGTTTTTT. As protein: CASSQDQLLAGAGELFF. The chain couples TRBV3-1 to TRBJ2-2; 11 bases line up with TRBD2. CDR3 size: 17 residues. The junction had 6 bases not matched to a gene; V was cut back by 0 bases and J by 6 bases. Germline CDR1 and CDR2: LGHDT and YNNKEL (reference sequence).

This chain links TRBV12-3 or TRBV12-4 with TRBJ1-5; D uncertain. This CDR3 spans 16 amino acids. V was pared by 3 bases and J by 0 bases, with 12 bases between. For the CDR3, the DNA is TGTGCCAGCAGTTTCGGGTTCACGTATAGCAATCAGCCCCAGCATTTT. It specifies CASSFGFTYSNQPQHF.

The CDR3 bases are TGTGCCAGCAGTCCTACCATGGGAAACACCATATATTTT. Translated, it gives CASSPTMGNTIYF. The chain recombines TRBV12-3 or TRBV12-4 with TRBJ1-3, with unresolved D. V dropped 5 bases and J dropped 4 bases, with 9 bases sitting between them. CDR3 length: 13 residues.

Remarks on this clonotype: The junction differs from germline at one of its ends, possibly a read error. The rearrangement links TRBV9 to TRBJ2-1; TRBD2 agrees at 13 bases. CDR1 is SGDLS, CDR2 YYNGEE, per germline. The CDR3 is 17 amino acids. CDR3 loop: CASSFGTSGNSYNERFF. The CDR3 DNA reads as TGTGCCAGCAGCTTTGGGACTAGCGGGAACTCCTACAATGAGCGGTTCTTC. Full variable domain (rest looked up from reference TRBV9 and TRBJ2-1): DSGVTQTPKHLITATGQRVTLRCSPRSGDLSVYWYQQSLDQGLQFLIQYYNGEERAKGNILERFSAQQFPDLHSELNLSSLELGDSALYFCASSFGTSGNSYNERFFGPGTRLTVL.

CDR3 sequence (DNA): TGTGCCAGCAGTTACTTCGGGACAGGGGGTCATGAGCAGTTCTTC. Amino acid sequence: CASSYFGTGGHEQFF. The chain has TRBV6-5 and TRBJ2-1; 11 bases align to TRBD1. V gave up 1 base and J gave up 8 bases; unmatched junction bases: 4. In germline, CDR1 is MNHEY, CDR2 SVGAGI. CDR3 length equals 15 residues.

This clonotype was seen only a few times. The rearrangement joins TRBV5-1 to TRBJ2-1, with TRBD2 matching over 7 bases. The CDR3 has 15 residues. The J segment lost 0 bases and the V segment lost 2 bases, leaving 2 bases of the junction unmatched. Germline V gene sequence: CDR1 SGHRS, CDR2 YFSETQ. The CDR3 here is CASSFLAASYNEQFF. CDR3 in DNA: TGCGCCAGCAGCTTCCTAGCGGCCTCCTACAATGAGCAGTTCTTC.

This clonotype has ten or more counts. The V call is TRBV7-9, the J call TRBJ1-1, with 8 bases matching TRBD1. With V trimmed by 5 bases and J by 0 bases, 8 bases remained unmatched. Per germline, CDR1 SEHNR and CDR2 FQNEAQ (reference sequence). The CDR3 totals 16 residues. The CDR3 here is CASSPRTGSMNTEAFF. The CDR3 nucleotides are TGTGCCAGCAGCCCCCGGACAGGGAGTATGAACACTGAAGCTTTCTTT.

This clonotype was seen only once. The chain employs TRBV4-1 and TRBJ2-7, with TRBD2 identical over 8 bases. The CDR3 is made up of 16 amino acids. Germline V gene lookup returns CDR1 MGHRA and CDR2 YSYEKL. V lost 0 bases and J lost 2; bases outside the gene matches: 6. Written as DNA, the CDR3 is TGCGCCAGCAGCCAAGAAGGACTAGCCGGAGCCTACGAGCAGTACTTC. This sequence encodes CASSQEGLAGAYEQYF.

V is TRBV7-6 and J is TRBJ2-3; 7 nucleotides agree with TRBD2. This CDR3 has 15 amino acids. Germline values: CDR1 SGHVS, CDR2 FNYEAQ. The V gene end was trimmed by 5 bases and the J gene end by 0 bases; junction bases not matched to a gene: 5. The CDR3 reads CASSAREVSTDTQYF. In DNA, the CDR3 is TGTGCCAGCAGCGCACGGGAGGTCAGCACAGATACGCAGTATTTT. The full variable domain, in which reference TRBV7-6 and TRBJ2-3 provide the parts outside the CDR3, is GAGVSQSPRYKVTKRGQDVALRCDPISGHVSLYWYRQALGQGPEFLTYFNYEAQQDKSGLPNDRFSAERPEGSISTLTIQRTEQRDSAMYRCASSAREVSTDTQYFGPGTRLTVL.

Many counts were recorded for this clonotype. The gene calls are TRBV9 and TRBJ1-6; D is ambiguous. Germline V gene data show CDR1 as SGDLS and CDR2 as YYNGEE. The ends were cut back, 0 bases at V and 10 bases at J, with 17 bases in the middle. The CDR3 has 16 amino acids. This chain's CDR3 is CASSVAPAERNSPLHF. CDR3 DNA: TGTGCCAGCAGCGTAGCCCCTGCAGAGCGGAACTCACCCCTCCACTTT.

This clonotype was picked up a small number of times. The genes are TRBV2 and TRBJ2-1; no definite D call. The V end was cut by 7 bases, the J end by 2 bases, with 12 bases between. The CDR3 has 14 amino acids. The V gene's germline CDR1 is SNHLY and CDR2 FYNNEI. Here the CDR3 reads CASNSVRTYNEQFF. CDR3 coding DNA: TGTGCCAGCAACAGCGTCCGCACCTACAATGAGCAGTTCTTC.

V gene TRBV6-1 combines with J gene TRBJ1-1, with 7 bases lining up with TRBD1. The CDR3 is made up of 14 amino acids. CDR1 and CDR2 from the germline V gene are MNHNS and SASEGT. Unmatched junction bases numbered 4, after V lost 0 bases and J lost 6 bases. CDR3 in amino acids: CASSEATGWSEAFF. The CDR3 DNA sequence: TGTGCCAGCAGTGAAGCGACAGGGTGGTCTGAAGCTTTCTTT.

This clonotype was found a few times. The chain couples TRBV7-2 to TRBJ2-5; D perhaps matches TRBD2 (6 bases). Trimming removed 5 bases at V and 3 bases at J, with 13 bases between. Germline V gene data show CDR1 as SGHTA and CDR2 as FQGNSA. The CDR3 is 14 residues long. This CDR3 reads CASSQFSGEETQYF. CDR3 sequence (DNA): TGTGCCAGCAGCCAGTTTAGCGGTGAAGAGACCCAGTACTTC.

This clonotype was picked up a small number of times. The rearrangement joins TRBV7-8 to TRBJ2-1, with D perhaps matching TRBD2 (6 bases). CDR3 length: 16 amino acids. V lost 6 bases and J 10 bases, leaving 25 bases between the germline ends. From germline, CDR1 is SGHVS and CDR2 FQNEAQ. CDR3 protein: CASRPWRDFFRREQFF. As DNA, the CDR3 is TGTGCCAGCAGACCCTGGCGGGATTTCTTCCGACGGGAGCAGTTCTTC.

The table lists this clonotype with a few counts. The V gene is TRBV29-1, the J gene TRBJ2-5; weak D call: TRBD1 (6 bases). Trimming removed 7 bases at V and 6 bases at J, with 18 bases between. The length of the CDR3 is 13 residues. The germline CDR1 and CDR2 sequences are SQVTM and ANQGSEA. CDR3 sequence (DNA): TGCAGCGCCGTGGGGCAGGGGTTAAAGACCCAGTACTTC. It encodes CSAVGQGLKTQYF.

The table lists this clonotype with a few counts. The rearrangement uses TRBV9 and TRBJ2-7, with TRBD2 matching 7 bases. J gave up 3 bases and V 5 bases, and 11 bases lay outside the gene matches. Germline V CDR1 and CDR2: SGDLS, YYNGEE. The CDR3 totals 15 residues. DNA of the CDR3: TGTGCCAGCAGTGGGGGAGGGCGAGGTGGCTACGAGCAGTACTTC. This encodes CASSGGGRGGYEQYF.

This rearrangement joins TRBV5-1 to TRBJ2-1; TRBD1 or TRBD2 may be the D gene (5 bases each). The V end lost 0 bases, the J end lost 5 bases, and 9 bases lay between the germline ends. The CDR3 spans 14 residues. CDR1 and CDR2 (germline): SGHRS, YFSETQ. CDR3 in DNA: TGCGCCAGCAGCTTGGGGTGGGGGAACAATGAGCAGTTCTTC. Its protein product is CASSLGWGNNEQFF.

This clonotype was seen just once. The chain carries TRBV4-1 and TRBJ2-2; 11 bases map to TRBD2. V lost 0 bases and J lost 3; bases outside the gene matches: 6. This CDR3 is built from 18 residues. Germline V lookup: CDR1 MGHRA, CDR2 YSYEKL. The CDR3 nucleotides are TGCGCCAGCAGCCAAGATATTAGCGGGAGGGCCTACACCGGGGAGCTGTTTTTT. This gives the protein CASSQDISGRAYTGELFF.

In this sample, this clonotype turned up a few times. The chain links TRBV28 to TRBJ2-6; D ambiguous. Trimming left V 7 bases short and J 0 bases short, with 22 bases between. Germline assignment: CDR1 MDHEN and CDR2 SYDVKM. The CDR3 is 19 amino acids. CDR3 protein: CASKPFKSGFSSGANVLTF. The CDR3 region has the DNA TGTGCCAGCAAGCCCTTTAAATCAGGTTTTAGCTCTGGGGCCAACGTCCTGACTTTC.

This clonotype appeared a few times. This chain uses TRBV20-1 with TRBJ2-7; 11 nucleotides align to TRBD2. Germline values: CDR1 DFQATT, CDR2 SNEGSKA (reference sequence). Unmatched junction bases numbered 7, after V lost 1 base and J lost 2 bases. The length of the CDR3 is 16 residues. The CDR3 spells CSARVLLTSGAYEQYF. The CDR3 region has the DNA TGCAGTGCTAGAGTCCTCCTGACTAGCGGGGCCTACGAGCAGTACTTC.